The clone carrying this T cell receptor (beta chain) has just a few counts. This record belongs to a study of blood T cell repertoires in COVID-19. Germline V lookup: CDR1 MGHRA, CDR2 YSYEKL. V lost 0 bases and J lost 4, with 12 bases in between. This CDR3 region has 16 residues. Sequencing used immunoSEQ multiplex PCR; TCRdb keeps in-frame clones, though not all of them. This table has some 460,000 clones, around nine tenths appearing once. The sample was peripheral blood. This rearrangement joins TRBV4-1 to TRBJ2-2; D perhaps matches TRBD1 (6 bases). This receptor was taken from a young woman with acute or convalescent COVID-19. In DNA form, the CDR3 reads TGCGCCAGCAGCCAAGATTCGGGACACCCCACCGGGGAGCTGTTTTTT. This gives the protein CASSQDSGHPTGELFF.